A single sample gave rise to the 3 T cell receptor beta chains below, sequenced in a study of blood T cell repertoires in COVID-19 (TCRdb year 2020). The library relied on the immunoSEQ multiplex PCR assay. TCRdb stores this immuneACCESS table with in-frame sequences only. Part of the clones is absent; in the studies checked, under half of the shortfall reflects unresolved V genes, and no reason is known for the rest. The sample table contains roughly 24,000 clones; only one count was recorded for around 83% of them. The ten largest clones add up to 40% to 60% of the sample. Source material: peripheral blood. These receptor sequences come from a man aged 70-80 years with acute or convalescent COVID-19.

This chain uses TRBV9 with TRBJ1-2; 7 bases align to TRBD1. Looked up from germline, CDR1 is SGDLS and CDR2 is YYNGEE. V was clipped by 6 bases and J by 8 bases; unmatched bases: 13. This CDR3 has 14 residues. CDR3 nucleotides: TGTGCCAGCACCCAAGCGTGGAGGGGGCGAGGCTACACCTTC. Its translation is CASTQAWRGRGYTF.

The V and J genes are TRBV18 and TRBJ2-2, with TRBD1 as a possible D gene (6 bases). The CDR3 runs 15 residues. The V gene's germline CDR1 is KGHSH and CDR2 LQKENI. Trimming removed 3 bases from V and 3 bases from J, with 11 bases in between. DNA for the CDR3: TGTGCCAGCTCACCTCGACAGGTAGACACCGGGGAGCTGTTTTTT. Translation gives CASSPRQVDTGELFF. Combining the CDR3 with reference TRBV18 and TRBJ2-2 gives the whole variable domain NAGVMQNPRHLVRRRGQEARLRCSPMKGHSHVYWYRQLPEEGLKFMVYLQKENIIDESGMPKERFSAEFPKEGPSILRIQQVVRGDSAAYFCASSPRQVDTGELFFGEGSRLTVL.

The rearrangement uses TRBV2 and TRBJ1-5; weak D call: TRBD1 (6 bases). V was shortened by 6 bases and J by 5 bases, with 14 bases between the two germline ends. CDR3 length equals 14 residues. CDR1 is SNHLY and CDR2 is FYNNEI in the germline V gene. CDR3 nucleotides: TGTGCCAGCAGCTATGCAGGGGCCGATCAGCCCCAGCATTTT. Translation: CASSYAGADQPQHF.